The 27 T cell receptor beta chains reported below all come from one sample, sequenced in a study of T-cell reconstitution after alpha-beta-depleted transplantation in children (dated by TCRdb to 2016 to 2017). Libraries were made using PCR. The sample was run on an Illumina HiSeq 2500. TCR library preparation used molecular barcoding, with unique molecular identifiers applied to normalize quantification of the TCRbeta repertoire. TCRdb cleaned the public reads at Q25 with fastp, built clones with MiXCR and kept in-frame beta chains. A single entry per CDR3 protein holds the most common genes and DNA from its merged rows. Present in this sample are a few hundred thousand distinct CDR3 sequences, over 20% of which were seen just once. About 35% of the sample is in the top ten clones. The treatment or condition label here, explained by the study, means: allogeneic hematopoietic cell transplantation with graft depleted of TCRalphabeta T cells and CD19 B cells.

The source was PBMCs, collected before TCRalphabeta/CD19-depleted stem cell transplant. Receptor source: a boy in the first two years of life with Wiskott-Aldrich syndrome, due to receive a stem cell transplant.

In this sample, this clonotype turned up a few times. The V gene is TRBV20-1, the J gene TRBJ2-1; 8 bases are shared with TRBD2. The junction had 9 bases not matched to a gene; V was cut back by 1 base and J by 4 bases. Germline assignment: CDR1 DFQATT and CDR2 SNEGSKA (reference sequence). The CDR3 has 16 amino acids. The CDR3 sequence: CSARVIPSGLYNEQFF. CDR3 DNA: TGCAGTGCTAGAGTCATTCCTAGCGGGCTTTACAATGAGCAGTTCTTC.

CDR3 nucleotides: TGTGCCAGCACCAACAGAGGGGAGACCCAGTACTTC. Its protein product is CASTNRGETQYF. The chain recombines TRBV7-2 with TRBJ2-5; possible D gene TRBD2, 5 bases. The CDR3 totals 12 residues. Deletions cut 7 bases from V and 5 bases from J, with 11 bases between. Germline-derived CDR1 and CDR2 are SGHTA and FQGNSA.

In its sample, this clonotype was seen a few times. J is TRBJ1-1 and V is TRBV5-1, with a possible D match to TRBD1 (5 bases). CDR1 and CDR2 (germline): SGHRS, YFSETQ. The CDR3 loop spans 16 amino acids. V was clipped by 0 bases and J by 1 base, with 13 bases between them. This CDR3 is CASSLESGLTNTEAFF. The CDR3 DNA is TGCGCCAGCAGCTTGGAATCGGGACTTACGAACACTGAAGCTTTCTTT.

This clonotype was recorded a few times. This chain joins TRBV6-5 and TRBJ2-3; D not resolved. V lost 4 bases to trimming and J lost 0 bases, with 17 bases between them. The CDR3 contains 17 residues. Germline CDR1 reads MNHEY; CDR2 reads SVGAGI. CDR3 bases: TGTGCCAGCAGTTCCGTAGACTCTCCACTTAGCACAGATACGCAGTATTTT. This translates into CASSSVDSPLSTDTQYF.

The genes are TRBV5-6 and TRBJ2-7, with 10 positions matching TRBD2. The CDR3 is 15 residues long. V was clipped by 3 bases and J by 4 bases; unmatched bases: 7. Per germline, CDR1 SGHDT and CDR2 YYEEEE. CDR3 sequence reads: CASSSPGTSDYEQYF. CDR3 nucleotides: TGTGCCAGCAGCTCCCCCGGGACTAGCGATTACGAGCAGTACTTC.

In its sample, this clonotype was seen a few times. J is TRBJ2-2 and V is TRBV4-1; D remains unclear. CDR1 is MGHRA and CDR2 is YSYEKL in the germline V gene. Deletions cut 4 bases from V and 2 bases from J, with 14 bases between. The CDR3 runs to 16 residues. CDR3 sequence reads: CASSPISDVNTGELFF. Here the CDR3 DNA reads TGCGCCAGCAGCCCGATCTCCGATGTAAACACCGGGGAGCTGTTTTTT.

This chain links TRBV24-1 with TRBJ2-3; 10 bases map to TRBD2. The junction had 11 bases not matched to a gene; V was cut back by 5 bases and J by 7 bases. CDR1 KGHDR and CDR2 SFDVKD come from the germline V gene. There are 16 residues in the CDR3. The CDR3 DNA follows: TGTGCCACCAGTGGGAGTTCTAGCGGGAGTCGGCATACGCAGTATTTT. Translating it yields CATSGSSSGSRHTQYF.

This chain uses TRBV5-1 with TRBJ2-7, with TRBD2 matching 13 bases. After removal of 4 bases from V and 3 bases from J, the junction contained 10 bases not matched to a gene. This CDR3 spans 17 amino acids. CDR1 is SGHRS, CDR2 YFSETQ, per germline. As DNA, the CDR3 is TGCGCCAGCAGCCCCGGGACTAGCGGGACGACCCACTACGAGCAGTACTTC. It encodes CASSPGTSGTTHYEQYF.

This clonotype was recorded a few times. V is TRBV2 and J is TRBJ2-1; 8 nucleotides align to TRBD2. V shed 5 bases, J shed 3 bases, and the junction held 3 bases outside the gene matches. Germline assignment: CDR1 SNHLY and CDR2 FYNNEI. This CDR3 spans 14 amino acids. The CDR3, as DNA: TGTGCCAGCAGTAGCGGGAGTGTCTACAATGAGCAGTTCTTC. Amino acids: CASSSGSVYNEQFF.

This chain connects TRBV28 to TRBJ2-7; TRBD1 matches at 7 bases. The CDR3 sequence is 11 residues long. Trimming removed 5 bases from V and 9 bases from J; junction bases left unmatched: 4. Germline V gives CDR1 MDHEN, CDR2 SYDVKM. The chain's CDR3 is CASSEGAGQYF. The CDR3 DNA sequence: TGTGCCAGCAGTGAGGGGGCAGGGCAGTACTTC.

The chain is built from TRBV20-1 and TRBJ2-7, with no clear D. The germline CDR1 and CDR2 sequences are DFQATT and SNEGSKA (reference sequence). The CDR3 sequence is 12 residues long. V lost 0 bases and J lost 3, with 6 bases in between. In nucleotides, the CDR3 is TGCAGTGCTAGAGATCCGTACTACGAGCAGTACTTC. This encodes CSARDPYYEQYF.

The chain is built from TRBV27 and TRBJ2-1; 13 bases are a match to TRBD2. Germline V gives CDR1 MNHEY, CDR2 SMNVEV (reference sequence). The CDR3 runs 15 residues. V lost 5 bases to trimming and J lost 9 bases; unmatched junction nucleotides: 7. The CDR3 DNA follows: TGTGCCAGCAGTATACTAGCGGGAGGGTCCACTGAGCAGTTCTTC. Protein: CASSILAGGSTEQFF.

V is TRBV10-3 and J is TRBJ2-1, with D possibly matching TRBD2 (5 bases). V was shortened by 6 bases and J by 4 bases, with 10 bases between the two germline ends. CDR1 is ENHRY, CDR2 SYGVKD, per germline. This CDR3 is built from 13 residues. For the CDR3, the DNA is TGTGCCATCAGAGGACGGGATTACAATGAGCAGTTCTTC. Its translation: CAIRGRDYNEQFF.

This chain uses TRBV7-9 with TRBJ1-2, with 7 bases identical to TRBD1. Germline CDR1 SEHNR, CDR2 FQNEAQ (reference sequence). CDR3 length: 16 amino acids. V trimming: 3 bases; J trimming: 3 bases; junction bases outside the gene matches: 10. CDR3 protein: CASSFLGQETYYGYTF. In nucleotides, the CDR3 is TGTGCCAGCAGCTTCCTCGGACAGGAGACATACTATGGCTACACCTTC.

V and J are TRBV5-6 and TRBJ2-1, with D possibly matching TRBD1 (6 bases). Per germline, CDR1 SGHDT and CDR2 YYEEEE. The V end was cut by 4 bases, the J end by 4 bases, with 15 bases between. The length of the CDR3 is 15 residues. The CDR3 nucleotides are TGTGCCAGCAGCCCTGGACAGACAAATTACAATGAGCAGTTCTTC. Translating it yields CASSPGQTNYNEQFF.

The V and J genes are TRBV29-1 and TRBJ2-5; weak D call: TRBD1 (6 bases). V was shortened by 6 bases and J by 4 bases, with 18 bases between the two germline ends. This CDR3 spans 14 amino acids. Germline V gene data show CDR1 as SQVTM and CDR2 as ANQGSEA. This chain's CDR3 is CSVAWGTGTETQYF. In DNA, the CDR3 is TGCAGCGTCGCGTGGGGAACAGGGACAGAGACCCAGTACTTC.

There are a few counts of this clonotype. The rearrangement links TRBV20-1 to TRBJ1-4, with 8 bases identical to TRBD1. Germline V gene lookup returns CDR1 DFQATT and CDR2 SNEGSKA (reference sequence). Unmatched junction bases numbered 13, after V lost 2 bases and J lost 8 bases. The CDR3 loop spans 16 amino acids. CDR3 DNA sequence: TGCAGTGCTAGAAGTCTACGACAGGGGCTGGCCGAAAAACTGTTTTTT. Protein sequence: CSARSLRQGLAEKLFF.

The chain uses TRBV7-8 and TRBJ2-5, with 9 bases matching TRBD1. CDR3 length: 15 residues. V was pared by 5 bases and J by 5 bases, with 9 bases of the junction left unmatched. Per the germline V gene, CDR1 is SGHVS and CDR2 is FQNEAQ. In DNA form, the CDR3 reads TGTGCCAGCAGCAAAACAGGGGGCTCTGGTGAGACCCAGTACTTC. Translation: CASSKTGGSGETQYF.

CDR3 sequence: CASSLYGNRNEKLFF. CDR3 sequence (DNA): TGTGCCAGCAGCTTATACGGGAACCGTAATGAAAAACTGTTTTTT. J is TRBJ1-4 and V is TRBV11-2; D is undetermined. The germline gives CDR1 SGHAT, CDR2 FQNNGV. V shed 2 bases and J shed 4 bases, with 11 bases lying between them. CDR3 length: 15 residues. The full variable domain, completed using reference TRBV11-2 and TRBJ1-4, is EAGVAQSPRYKIIEKRQSVAFWCNPISGHATLYWYQQILGQGPKLLIQFQNNGVVDDSQLPKDRFSAERLKGVDSTLKIQPAKLEDSAVYLCASSLYGNRNEKLFFGSGTQLSVL.

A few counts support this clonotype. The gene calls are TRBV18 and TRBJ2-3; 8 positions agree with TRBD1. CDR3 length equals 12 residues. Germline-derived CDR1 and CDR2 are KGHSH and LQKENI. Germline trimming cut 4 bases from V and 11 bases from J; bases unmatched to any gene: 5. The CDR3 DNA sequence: TGTGCCAGCTCACTCCTTGGGACAGGGCAGTATTTT. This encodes CASSLLGTGQYF.

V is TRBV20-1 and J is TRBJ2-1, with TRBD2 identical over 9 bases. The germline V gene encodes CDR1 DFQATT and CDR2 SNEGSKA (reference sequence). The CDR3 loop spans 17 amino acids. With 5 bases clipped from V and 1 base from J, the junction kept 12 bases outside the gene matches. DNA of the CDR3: TGCAGTGCTGAGCCAGGGACTAGCAGATTTTCCTACAATGAGCAGTTCTTC. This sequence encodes CSAEPGTSRFSYNEQFF.

As DNA, the CDR3 is TGTGCCAGCAGTTTGAGAGGGACCAGGCCCTACAATGAGCAGTTCTTC. Translation gives CASSLRGTRPYNEQFF. J is TRBJ2-1 and V is TRBV12-3 or TRBV12-4; D possibly matches TRBD1 or TRBD2 (5 bases each). V lost 3 bases and J 2 bases, leaving 14 bases between the germline ends. The CDR3 runs to 16 residues.

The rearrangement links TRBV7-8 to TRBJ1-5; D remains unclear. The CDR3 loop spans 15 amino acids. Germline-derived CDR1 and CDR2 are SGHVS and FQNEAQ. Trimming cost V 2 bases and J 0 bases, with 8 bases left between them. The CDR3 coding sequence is TGTGCCAGCAGCTTAAACGGATATAGCAATCAGCCCCAGCATTTT. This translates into CASSLNGYSNQPQHF.

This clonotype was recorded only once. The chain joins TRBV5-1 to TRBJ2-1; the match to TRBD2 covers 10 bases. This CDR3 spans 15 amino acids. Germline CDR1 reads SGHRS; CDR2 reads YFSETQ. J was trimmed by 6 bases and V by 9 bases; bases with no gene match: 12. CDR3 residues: CATKREGPSGNEQFF. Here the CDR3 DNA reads TGCGCCACCAAGCGGGAGGGCCCTTCGGGCAATGAGCAGTTCTTC.

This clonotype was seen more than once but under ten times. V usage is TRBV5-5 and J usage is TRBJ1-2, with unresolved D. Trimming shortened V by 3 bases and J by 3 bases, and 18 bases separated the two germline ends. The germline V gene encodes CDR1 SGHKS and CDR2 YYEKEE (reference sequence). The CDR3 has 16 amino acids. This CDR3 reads CASSWSLGGSYYGYTF. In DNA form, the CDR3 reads TGTGCCAGCAGCTGGAGCCTGGGTGGGTCCTACTATGGCTACACCTTC. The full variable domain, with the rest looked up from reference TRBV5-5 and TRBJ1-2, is DAGVTQSPTHLIKTRGQQVTLRCSPISGHKSVSWYQQVLGQGPQFIFQYYEKEERGRGNFPDRFSARQFPNYSSELNVNALLLGDSALYLCASSWSLGGSYYGYTFGSGTRLTVV.

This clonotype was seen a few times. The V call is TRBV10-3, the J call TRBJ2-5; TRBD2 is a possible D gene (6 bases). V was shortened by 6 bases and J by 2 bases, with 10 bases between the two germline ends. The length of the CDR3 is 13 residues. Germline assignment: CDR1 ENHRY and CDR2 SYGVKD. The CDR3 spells CAIRSGGQETQYF. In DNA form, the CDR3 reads TGTGCCATCAGATCCGGGGGACAAGAGACCCAGTACTTC.

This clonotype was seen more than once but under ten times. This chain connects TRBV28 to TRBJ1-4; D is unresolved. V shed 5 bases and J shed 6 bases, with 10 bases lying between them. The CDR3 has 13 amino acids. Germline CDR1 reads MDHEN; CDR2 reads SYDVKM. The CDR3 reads CASSPLGYEKLFF. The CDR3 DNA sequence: TGTGCCAGCAGTCCACTGGGATATGAAAAACTGTTTTTT. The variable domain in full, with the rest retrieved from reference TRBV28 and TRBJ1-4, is DVKVTQSSRYLVKRTGEKVFLECVQDMDHENMFWYRQDPGLGLRLIYFSYDVKMKEKGDIPEGYSVSREKKERFSLILESASTNQTSMYLCASSPLGYEKLFFGSGTQLSVL.